The 29 T cell receptor beta chains below all came from one sample that was sequenced in a study of OX40 agonist ivuxolimab in advanced cancers. Profiling relied on immunoSEQ multiplex PCR, and the TCRdb table lists in-frame clones only, not all of them. Of approximately 61,000 clones in the sample, about 85% are singletons; the top ten hold approximately 0.32%. Sequences were derived from CD4+ or CD8+ T cells sorted from blood, sampled in a trial of the OX40 agonist ivuxolimab. The receptors were gathered from an adult with an advanced solid tumor such as melanoma, head and neck, liver or kidney cancer.

This chain joins TRBV5-1 and TRBJ2-3; 10 bases fit TRBD2. This CDR3 contains 16 residues. V trimming: 0 bases; J trimming: 2 bases; junction bases outside the gene matches: 3. The germline gives CDR1 SGHRS, CDR2 YFSETQ. CDR3 amino acids: CASSLELAGYTDTQYF. DNA of the CDR3: TGCGCCAGCAGCTTGGAACTAGCGGGGTACACAGATACGCAGTATTTT.

The CDR3 region has the DNA TGTGCCAGCAGCTTAGGAGACAGGTGGGCCCAAGAGACCCAGTACTTC. It yields the protein CASSLGDRWAQETQYF. The V call is TRBV11-2, the J call TRBJ2-5; D perhaps matches TRBD1 (6 bases). CDR1 is SGHAT, CDR2 FQNNGV, per germline. Trimming removed 1 base from V and 1 base from J, with 13 bases in between. The CDR3 length is 16 residues.

The chain has TRBV6-5 and TRBJ1-2, with D perhaps TRBD1 (6 bases). V lost 5 bases to trimming and J lost 4 bases, with 17 bases between them. The CDR3 is 15 amino acids. CDR1 is MNHEY and CDR2 is SVGAGI in the germline V gene. This chain's CDR3 is CASSPDSGAPYGYTF. As DNA, the CDR3 is TGTGCCAGCAGTCCGGACAGTGGGGCCCCCTATGGCTACACCTTC.

This sequence joins TRBV7-2 and TRBJ1-2; 8 positions match TRBD1. The germline gives CDR1 SGHTA, CDR2 FQGNSA. CDR3 length: 16 amino acids. V lost 5 bases, J lost 2 bases, and 10 bases stayed unmatched. The DNA for the CDR3 is TGTGCCAGCAGCGCGGGGGACAGGAGGATAAACTATGGCTACACCTTC. Translation: CASSAGDRRINYGYTF.

V is TRBV11-2 and J is TRBJ1-3; perhaps TRBD1 as D (6 bases). Trimming shortened V by 5 bases and J by 5 bases, and 13 bases separated the two germline ends. In germline, CDR1 is SGHAT, CDR2 FQNNGV. The CDR3 covers 14 residues. Here the CDR3 reads CASSDRLGRNTIYF. The DNA of the CDR3 is TGTGCCAGCAGCGACAGGTTAGGAAGAAACACCATATATTTT.

The chain couples TRBV2 to TRBJ2-2; no firm D call. The CDR3 covers 13 residues. Trimming shortened V by 6 bases and J by 4 bases, and 9 bases separated the two germline ends. Germline V gives CDR1 SNHLY, CDR2 FYNNEI. The CDR3, as DNA: TGTGCCAGCAGACTTAGCTTCACCGGGGAGCTGTTTTTT. Amino acid sequence: CASRLSFTGELFF.

This clone has just one count. V and J are TRBV5-4 and TRBJ1-1; tentatively, D is TRBD1 (5 bases). The V and J ends lost 4 bases and 3 bases respectively, with 19 bases between them. Germline V gives CDR1 SGHNT, CDR2 YYREEE (reference sequence). CDR3 length equals 16 residues. The DNA for the CDR3 is TGTGCCAGCAGCACCGCTCCGGGGACCGGGGACACTGAAGCTTTCTTT. It codes for CASSTAPGTGDTEAFF.

V gene TRBV15 combines with J gene TRBJ2-2, with TRBD1 matching 7 bases. The CDR3 runs 15 residues. Trimming cost V 0 bases and J 6 bases; bases outside gene matches: 4. Germline CDR1 LNHNV, CDR2 YYDKDF (reference sequence). The CDR3 loop is CATSRDLQGAGELFF. As DNA, the CDR3 is TGTGCCACCAGCAGAGATCTGCAGGGGGCCGGGGAGCTGTTTTTT.

The gene calls are TRBV30 and TRBJ1-6, with 7 bases matching TRBD1. Trimming removed 5 bases from V and 7 bases from J; junction bases left unmatched: 11. Germline-derived CDR1 and CDR2 are GTSNPN and SVGIG (reference sequence). There are 15 residues in the CDR3. The CDR3 sequence is CAWVSTGRRNSPLHF. CDR3 DNA: TGTGCCTGGGTCTCGACAGGGCGGAGGAATTCACCCCTCCACTTT.

CDR3 region: CASSVQGLGYTF. In nucleotides, the CDR3 is TGTGCCAGCAGCGTACAGGGACTTGGCTACACCTTC. V is TRBV11-2 and J is TRBJ1-2, with a tentative D call TRBD1 (6 bases). Germline CDR1 and CDR2: SGHAT and FQNNGV. V was cut by 5 bases and J by 7 bases, with 11 bases left in between. This CDR3 is built from 12 residues.

The chain combines TRBV5-1 with TRBJ2-7, with 7 bases lining up with TRBD1. The length of the CDR3 is 14 residues. The germline gives CDR1 SGHRS, CDR2 YFSETQ. V shed 4 bases, J shed 6 bases, and the junction held 10 bases outside the gene matches. The CDR3 protein is CASSASQGFTEQYF. The CDR3 coding sequence is TGCGCCAGCAGCGCCTCACAGGGGTTTACCGAGCAGTACTTC.

V is TRBV7-8 and J is TRBJ1-1, with 7 nucleotides matching TRBD1. Germline CDR1 SGHVS, CDR2 FQNEAQ. The CDR3 length is 17 residues. Losses at the gene ends were 1 base for V and 0 bases for J; bases not matched to a gene: 8. The chain's CDR3 is CASSLGVRGQMNTEAFF. The CDR3 coding sequence is TGTGCCAGCAGCTTAGGGGTTCGGGGACAGATGAACACTGAAGCTTTCTTT. Supplemented by reference TRBV7-8 and TRBJ1-1, the full variable domain reads GAGVSQSPRYKVAKRGQDVALRCDPISGHVSLFWYQQALGQGPEFLTYFQNEAQLDKSGLPSDRFFAERPEGSVSTLKIQRTQQEDSAVYLCASSLGVRGQMNTEAFFGQGTRLTVV.

The genes are TRBV15 and TRBJ2-1, with a weak D call TRBD2 (5 bases). The CDR3 has 14 residues. Germline V gives CDR1 LNHNV, CDR2 YYDKDF (reference sequence). V was pared by 1 base and J by 4 bases, with 8 bases between. CDR3 region: CATSRAGMYNEQFF. The CDR3 nucleotides read TGTGCCACCAGCAGAGCCGGGATGTACAATGAGCAGTTCTTC.

The chain joins TRBV6-5 to TRBJ2-1, with D maybe TRBD1 (5 bases). The ends were cut back, 6 bases at V and 9 bases at J, with 15 bases in the middle. The CDR3 extends over 13 amino acids. The germline V gene encodes CDR1 MNHEY and CDR2 SVGAGI. In DNA form, the CDR3 reads TGTGCCAGCAGACCTGGGGCCACAGGTGAGCAGTTCTTC. Its translation: CASRPGATGEQFF.

The gene calls are TRBV6-6 and TRBJ1-2, with 9 bases aligning to TRBD1. V was pared by 6 bases and J by 7 bases, with 6 bases of the junction left unmatched. Germline V gene data show CDR1 as MNHNY and CDR2 as SVGAGI (reference sequence). This CDR3 is built from 13 residues. This CDR3 reads CASSTGGGSGYTF. The CDR3 DNA follows: TGTGCCAGCAGCACAGGGGGCGGGTCTGGCTACACCTTC.

Regarding this clone: At the DNA level, this CDR3 is encoded by other sequences in the same sample as well. V usage is TRBV7-2 and J usage is TRBJ2-7; D call uncertain. Germline V gene sequence: CDR1 SGHTA, CDR2 FQGNSA. V dropped 6 bases and J dropped 9 bases, with 24 bases sitting between them. CDR3 size: 15 residues. The CDR3 sequence: CASRSREGDLRGQYF. In DNA, the CDR3 is TGTGCCAGCAGGAGTCGAGAAGGCGACCTACGCGGGCAGTACTTC.

The V call is TRBV2, the J call TRBJ2-7; D may match TRBD1 or TRBD2 (6 bases each). This CDR3 has 17 residues. Germline-derived CDR1 and CDR2 are SNHLY and FYNNEI. V gave up 8 bases and J gave up 2 bases, with 25 bases separating them. This CDR3 is CASSIRGGPNAPYEQYF. DNA for the CDR3: TGTGCCAGCTCCATCCGAGGGGGGCCCAACGCACCCTACGAGCAGTACTTC. The full variable domain, in which reference TRBV2 and TRBJ2-7 provide the parts outside the CDR3, is EPEVTQTPSHQVTQMGQEVILRCVPISNHLYFYWYRQILGQKVEFLVSFYNNEISEKSEIFDDQFSVERPDGSNFTLKIRSTKLEDSAMYFCASSIRGGPNAPYEQYFGPGTRLTVT.

The chain combines TRBV7-9 with TRBJ2-7, with D possibly being TRBD1 (6 bases). Germline V lookup: CDR1 SEHNR, CDR2 FQNEAQ (reference sequence). The ends were cut back, 1 base at V and 0 bases at J, with 10 bases in the middle. The CDR3 sequence is 15 residues long. In nucleotides, the CDR3 is TGTGCCAGCAGCTTAGGGCAGGGGTTCTCCTACGAGCAGTACTTC. Translation: CASSLGQGFSYEQYF.

This rearrangement joins TRBV15 to TRBJ1-3, with D hard to call. Germline CDR1 is LNHNV and CDR2 is YYDKDF (reference sequence). The CDR3 length is 16 residues. Trimming left V 0 bases short and J 1 base short, with 10 bases between. As DNA, the CDR3 is TGTGCCACCAGCAGAGATGTCGCGGCTTCTGGAAACACCATATATTTT. This translates into CATSRDVAASGNTIYF.

The V call is TRBV18, the J call TRBJ1-1, with a tentative D call TRBD1 (5 bases). CDR3 size: 16 residues. Deletions cut 1 base from V and 5 bases from J, with 17 bases between. Germline lookup yields CDR1 KGHSH and CDR2 LQKENI. As DNA, the CDR3 is TGTGCCAGCTCACCACAGAGGACAAAGAGTATTACTGAAGCTTTCTTT. Translated: CASSPQRTKSITEAFF.

For this clone: The same CDR3 is also encoded by other DNA sequences in this sample. The chain uses TRBV7-9 and TRBJ1-5; the D is unclear. Germline CDR1 reads SEHNR; CDR2 reads FQNEAQ (reference sequence). V was pared by 1 base and J by 3 bases, with 7 bases between. There are 14 residues in the CDR3. Written as DNA, the CDR3 is TGTGCCAGCAGCTTAGAACAGAACAATCAGCCCCAGCATTTT. Translated: CASSLEQNNQPQHF.

The chain is built from TRBV29-1 and TRBJ1-2; 10 positions agree with TRBD1. Per the germline V gene, CDR1 is SQVTM and CDR2 is ANQGSEA. Losses at the gene ends were 6 bases for V and 2 bases for J; bases not matched to a gene: 3. This CDR3 spans 13 amino acids. Written as DNA, the CDR3 is TGCAGCGTAGCGGGACAGGGGAACTATGGCTACACCTTC. This gives the protein CSVAGQGNYGYTF.

The rearrangement uses TRBV5-1 and TRBJ2-5, with 10 bases aligning to TRBD1. CDR1 and CDR2 from the germline V gene are SGHRS and YFSETQ. The CDR3 is 15 amino acids. V dropped 4 bases and J dropped 5; count of bases not matched to a gene: 8. DNA of the CDR3: TGCGCCAGCAGCCGACAGACAGGGGGCGATGAGACCCAGTACTTC. This translates into CASSRQTGGDETQYF.

The chain combines TRBV19 with TRBJ1-2; a possible D gene is TRBD1 (6 bases). This CDR3 has 15 residues. Germline-derived CDR1 and CDR2 are LNHDA and SQIVND (reference sequence). Trimming pared 3 bases from V and 2 bases from J, leaving 13 bases between. The CDR3 here is CASSIGAGVNYGYTF. The CDR3 nucleotides are TGTGCCAGTAGTATTGGGGCAGGGGTGAACTATGGCTACACCTTC.

The chain employs TRBV10-1 and TRBJ2-2, with D perhaps TRBD2 (6 bases). V gave up 2 bases and J gave up 1 base, with 11 bases separating them. Germline CDR1 WNHNN, CDR2 SYGVQD (reference sequence). The CDR3 extends over 16 amino acids. DNA for the CDR3: TGCGCCAGCAGTGAGGGGATAGCGGAGAACACCGGGGAGCTGTTTTTT. It encodes CASSEGIAENTGELFF.

CDR3 amino acids: CASRGHPTNTGELFF. In nucleotides, the CDR3 is TGTGCCAGCAGGGGACACCCTACGAACACCGGGGAGCTGTTTTTT. This chain uses TRBV6-1 with TRBJ2-2; D might be TRBD1 (6 bases). The CDR3 consists of 15 residues. Deletions cut 6 bases from V and 0 bases from J, with 11 bases between. From germline, CDR1 is MNHNS and CDR2 SASEGT.

The chain carries TRBV7-2 and TRBJ1-4, with TRBD1 identical over 10 bases. The length of the CDR3 is 16 residues. With 3 bases clipped from V and 6 bases from J, the junction kept 7 bases outside the gene matches. Germline V gene data show CDR1 as SGHTA and CDR2 as FQGNSA. The CDR3 here is CASSFSSGQGYEKLFF. The DNA for the CDR3 is TGTGCCAGCAGCTTTTCGTCGGGACAGGGGTATGAAAAACTGTTTTTT.

The V and J genes are TRBV5-4 and TRBJ1-2; 9 bases align to TRBD1. Looked up from germline, CDR1 is SGHNT and CDR2 is YYREEE (reference sequence). The CDR3 extends over 15 amino acids. Unmatched junction bases numbered 3, after V lost 0 bases and J lost 3 bases. The CDR3 spells CASSLGQGGYYGYTF. The CDR3 DNA reads as TGTGCCAGCAGCTTGGGACAGGGGGGGTACTATGGCTACACCTTC.

This chain joins TRBV5-1 and TRBJ2-6, with D unresolved. Germline V gives CDR1 SGHRS, CDR2 YFSETQ. V lost 0 bases and J lost 4, with 11 bases in between. The CDR3 runs 16 residues. The CDR3 loop reads CASSLDTARGANVLTF. DNA of the CDR3: TGCGCCAGCAGCTTGGATACAGCCCGGGGGGCCAACGTCCTGACTTTC. Full variable domain (outside the CDR3, taken from reference TRBV5-1 and TRBJ2-6): KAGVTQTPRYLIKTRGQQVTLSCSPISGHRSVSWYQQTPGQGLQFLFEYFSETQRNKGNFPGRFSGRQFSNSRSEMNVSTLELGDSALYLCASSLDTARGANVLTFGAGSRLTVL.